The 25 T cell receptor beta chains below were found in one sample sequenced in a study of cytomegalovirus exposure and HLA in healthy donors. Libraries were prepared by immunoSEQ multiplex PCR; TCRdb keeps only in-frame clonotypes and omits some of them. This sample has roughly 300,000 clones, with around 86% found just once. Sequencing input: PBMCs. The receptors were sampled from a young woman in good health and CMV-seronegative.

This clone was found once. V and J are TRBV1 and TRBJ2-5; the D call of TRBD2 is as the table states it, not checked on the DNA. TRBV1 is a pseudogene locus. The CDR3 covers 15 residues. Written as DNA, the CDR3 is TGCACCAGCTCTGAACGGGAGGGCAATTGGGAGACCCAGTACTTC. Translation: CTSSEREGNWETQYF.

This rearrangement joins TRBV30 to TRBJ1-1; TRBD1 matches 7 bases. Germline CDR1 reads GTSNPN; CDR2 reads SVGIG (reference sequence). Trimming cost V 0 bases and J 10 bases; bases outside gene matches: 5. The CDR3 contains 12 residues. CDR3 bases: TGTGCCTGGAGTGTACTGAGGGGGCCAGCTTTCTTT. Residues: CAWSVLRGPAFF.

The table lists this clone with a few counts. The chain uses TRBV28 and TRBJ1-2; 8 positions match TRBD1. Looked up from germline, CDR1 is MDHEN and CDR2 is SYDVKM. The CDR3 covers 17 residues. The ends lost 5 bases at V and 0 bases at J; junction bases unmatched: 11. The CDR3 reads CASSGGTQGASNYGYTF. In DNA form, the CDR3 reads TGTGCCAGCAGTGGAGGGACCCAGGGGGCTTCTAACTATGGCTACACCTTC.

The chain employs TRBV5-4 and TRBJ2-7; 9 nucleotides match TRBD1. The CDR3 length is 15 residues. The germline gives CDR1 SGHNT, CDR2 YYREEE (reference sequence). The junction had 9 bases not matched to a gene; V was cut back by 4 bases and J by 4 bases. The CDR3 region has the DNA TGTGCCAGCAGCGTGCCGGGACAGGGAGATTACGAGCAGTACTTC. It yields the protein CASSVPGQGDYEQYF.

The chain carries TRBV29-1 and TRBJ2-3; 11 bases map to TRBD2. CDR3 length: 13 amino acids. CDR1 SQVTM and CDR2 ANQGSEA come from the germline V gene. V trimming: 7 bases; J trimming: 3 bases; junction bases outside the gene matches: 3. In DNA, the CDR3 is TGCAGCGGGGGACTAGCGGAAACAGATACGCAGTATTTT. This codes for CSGGLAETDTQYF.

This clone occurred a few times. The chain uses TRBV5-6 and TRBJ2-2, with no clear D. Germline loops: CDR1 SGHDT, CDR2 YYEEEE. This CDR3 comprises 14 residues. The ends were cut back, 1 base at V and 3 bases at J, with 7 bases in the middle. The CDR3 is CASSLRGDTGELFF. CDR3 nucleotide sequence: TGTGCCAGCAGCTTGCGTGGAGACACCGGGGAGCTGTTTTTT.

This sequence joins TRBV9 and TRBJ2-2, with 8 bases fitting TRBD2. CDR1 and CDR2 from the germline V gene are SGDLS and YYNGEE. CDR3 length: 19 residues. Trimming took 4 bases from V and 3 from J; bases not matched to a gene: 17. The CDR3 DNA follows: TGTGCCAGCAGCCCCCGAGGCGGGATAGCGGGAAGGGACACCGGGGAGCTGTTTTTT. Amino acid sequence: CASSPRGGIAGRDTGELFF.

The gene calls are TRBV5-1 and TRBJ2-7; 8 bases agree with TRBD2. With V trimmed by 2 bases and J by 5 bases, 9 bases remained unmatched. There are 15 residues in the CDR3. Germline lookup yields CDR1 SGHRS and CDR2 YFSETQ. The CDR3 DNA follows: TGCGCCAGCAGCTTAGCTACCGGGACTAGTAACGAGCAGTACTTC. This codes for CASSLATGTSNEQYF.

The rearrangement uses TRBV28 and TRBJ1-2, with D perhaps TRBD1 (5 bases). From germline, CDR1 is MDHEN and CDR2 SYDVKM. The CDR3 is 13 amino acids. Trimming stripped 6 bases from V and 8 bases from J, with 16 bases between. The CDR3 here is CASSLGGAWGYTF. The CDR3 DNA is TGTGCCAGCAGCCTGGGCGGGGCTTGGGGCTACACCTTC.

This chain links TRBV21-1 with TRBJ1-4; the tabulated D call, TRBD1, remains unverified against the DNA. TRBV21-1 is annotated as a pseudogene. This CDR3 is built from 15 residues. The CDR3 coding sequence is TGTGCCAGCAGCACATGGGACAGGGACCCGGAAAAACTGTTTTTT. The encoded protein is CASSTWDRDPEKLFF.

The chain carries TRBV5-6 and TRBJ2-7, with TRBD1 identical over 9 bases. Losses at the gene ends were 3 bases for V and 3 bases for J; bases not matched to a gene: 13. The CDR3 covers 17 residues. The germline CDR1 and CDR2 sequences are SGHDT and YYEEEE. CDR3 amino acids: CASSSSGTGITSYEQYF. In nucleotides, the CDR3 is TGTGCCAGCAGCTCCTCCGGGACAGGGATCACGAGCTACGAGCAGTACTTC.

This clone was observed a few times. The chain combines TRBV7-2 with TRBJ2-5, with 7 bases matching TRBD1. CDR3 size: 12 residues. V was pared by 1 base and J by 10 bases, with 3 bases of the junction left unmatched. The germline gives CDR1 SGHTA, CDR2 FQGNSA. DNA for the CDR3: TGTGCCAGCAGCTTAGGAACAGGGGTCCAGTACTTC. Protein: CASSLGTGVQYF. Complete variable domain (other parts from reference TRBV7-2 and TRBJ2-5): GAGVSQSPSNKVTEKGKDVELRCDPISGHTALYWYRQSLGQGLEFLIYFQGNSAPDKSGLPSDRFSAERTGGSVSTLTIQRTQQEDSAVYLCASSLGTGVQYFGPGTRLLVL.

This chain connects TRBV7-9 to TRBJ2-7; D is unresolved. Trimming removed 1 base from V and 3 bases from J, with 4 bases in between. In germline, CDR1 is SEHNR, CDR2 FQNEAQ (reference sequence). The CDR3 spans 12 residues. The CDR3 DNA reads TGTGCCAGCAGCTTAGTCGGCTACGAGCAGTACTTC. It is translated as CASSLVGYEQYF.

This sequence joins TRBV6-1 and TRBJ2-1; a possible D gene is TRBD2 (6 bases). The germline CDR1 and CDR2 sequences are MNHNS and SASEGT. CDR3 size: 15 residues. DNA for the CDR3: TGTGTCCTAGGGAGGCCACCTCTCTTGGACAATGAGCAGTTCTTC. This sequence encodes CVLGRPPLLDNEQFF.

This chain links TRBV4-3 with TRBJ2-7; tentatively, D is TRBD1 (5 bases). This CDR3 spans 16 amino acids. V lost 3 bases to trimming and J lost 2 bases, with 17 bases between them. The germline CDR1 and CDR2 sequences are LGHNA and YSLEER. This chain's CDR3 is CASSQSVQGMPYEQYF. The CDR3 nucleotides are TGCGCCAGCAGCCAGTCCGTGCAGGGCATGCCCTACGAGCAGTACTTC.

The chain uses TRBV6-5 and TRBJ2-2; tentatively, D is TRBD1 (6 bases). This CDR3 spans 13 amino acids. Germline CDR1 MNHEY, CDR2 SVGAGI. The V end was cut by 10 bases, the J end by 1 base, with 10 bases between. The CDR3 sequence: CATRGGNTGELFF. The CDR3 region has the DNA TGTGCCACCCGAGGGGGGAACACCGGGGAGCTGTTTTTT.

The chain links TRBV10-2 to TRBJ1-5, with D unclear. Trimming removed 6 bases from V and 4 bases from J, with 13 bases in between. This CDR3 region has 14 residues. CDR1 and CDR2 from the germline V gene are WSHSY and SAAADI. DNA of the CDR3: TGCGCCAGCAGGAGGGTAGAGGGTAATCAGCCCCAGCATTTT. Amino acids: CASRRVEGNQPQHF.

The V gene is TRBV7-2, the J gene TRBJ2-3, with TRBD2 matching 8 bases. CDR3 length: 16 residues. Germline trimming cut 8 bases from V and 8 bases from J; bases unmatched to any gene: 18. The V gene's germline CDR1 is SGHTA and CDR2 FQGNSA. CDR3 region: CASRRGDQGREGTQYF. The CDR3 nucleotides are TGTGCCAGCCGCCGGGGTGATCAGGGACGGGAGGGTACGCAGTATTTT.

This CDR3 is CASSPFGLAGPNEQFF. The CDR3 coding sequence is TGCGCCAGCAGCCCGTTCGGACTAGCGGGCCCCAATGAGCAGTTCTTC. This chain links TRBV5-1 with TRBJ2-1, with 11 bases aligning to TRBD2. This CDR3 has 16 residues. The V gene end was trimmed by 4 bases and the J gene end by 6 bases; junction bases not matched to a gene: 9. The V gene's germline CDR1 is SGHRS and CDR2 YFSETQ.

This chain links TRBV4-2 with TRBJ2-7; D gene ambiguous. Trimming pared 2 bases from V and 0 bases from J, leaving 8 bases between. The germline V gene has CDR1 LGHNA and CDR2 YNFKEQ. The CDR3 consists of 14 residues. This CDR3 reads CASSQTTDSYEQYF. CDR3 bases: TGTGCCAGCAGCCAAACGACTGACTCCTACGAGCAGTACTTC.

The chain links TRBV25-1 to TRBJ1-4, with TRBD1 identical over 7 bases. Germline trimming cut 2 bases from V and 3 bases from J; bases unmatched to any gene: 6. The CDR3 is made up of 16 amino acids. CDR1 MGHDK and CDR2 SYGVNS come from the germline V gene. The CDR3 DNA is TGTGCCAGCAGTGAAGGAGTGGGGACAGCTAATGAAAAACTGTTTTTT. Its translation is CASSEGVGTANEKLFF.

This clone showed up just once. The CDR3 spells CASSAGLNTEAFF. In DNA form, the CDR3 reads TGCGCCAGCAGCGCGGGATTGAACACTGAAGCTTTCTTT. The V call is TRBV5-1, the J call TRBJ1-1; D call uncertain. Deletions cut 4 bases from V and 0 bases from J, with 7 bases between. This CDR3 is built from 13 residues. CDR1 and CDR2 from the germline V gene are SGHRS and YFSETQ.

The chain links TRBV4-1 to TRBJ1-1, with TRBD1 matching over 7 bases. The junction had 15 bases not matched to a gene; V was cut back by 3 bases and J by 5 bases. This CDR3 region has 17 residues. In germline, CDR1 is MGHRA, CDR2 YSYEKL. This CDR3 reads CASSHIIAGGPGTEAFF. DNA of the CDR3: TGCGCCAGCAGCCACATCATAGCAGGGGGGCCTGGGACTGAAGCTTTCTTT.

The chain joins TRBV5-1 to TRBJ2-7; D might be TRBD2 (6 bases). The germline V gene has CDR1 SGHRS and CDR2 YFSETQ. The V end lost 4 bases, the J end lost 2 bases, and 13 bases lay between the germline ends. This CDR3 region has 14 residues. CDR3 sequence (DNA): TGCGCCAGCAGCCTAAGTTCGGGAGCCTACGAGCAGTACTTC. This encodes CASSLSSGAYEQYF.

The chain combines TRBV27 with TRBJ2-7; possibly TRBD1 for D (6 bases). The CDR3 runs to 15 residues. Trimming took 6 bases from V and 3 from J, leaving 18 bases between them. Germline V gives CDR1 MNHEY, CDR2 SMNVEV (reference sequence). CDR3 sequence (DNA): TGTGCCAGCAGAATAGCCCGGGACATAGGCTACGAGCAGTACTTC. It yields the protein CASRIARDIGYEQYF.